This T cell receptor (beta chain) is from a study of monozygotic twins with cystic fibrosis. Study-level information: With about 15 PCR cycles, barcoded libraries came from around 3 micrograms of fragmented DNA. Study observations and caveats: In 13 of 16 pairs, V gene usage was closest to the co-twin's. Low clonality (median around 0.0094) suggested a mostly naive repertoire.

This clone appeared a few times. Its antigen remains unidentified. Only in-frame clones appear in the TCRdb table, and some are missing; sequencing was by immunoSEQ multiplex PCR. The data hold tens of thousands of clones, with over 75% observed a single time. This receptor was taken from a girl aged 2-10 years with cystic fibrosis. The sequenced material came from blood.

The CDR3 region has the DNA TGTGCCAGCTCCCGGGACAGGGATGAGCAGTTCTTC. Amino acid sequence: CASSRDRDEQFF. This chain connects TRBV18 to TRBJ2-1; 9 bases are shared with TRBD1. J gave up 8 bases and V 6 bases, and 2 bases lay outside the gene matches. Per the germline V gene, CDR1 is KGHSH and CDR2 is LQKENI. The CDR3 has 12 residues. Based on the CDR3 plus reference TRBV18 and TRBJ2-1, the full variable domain is NAGVMQNPRHLVRRRGQEARLRCSPMKGHSHVYWYRQLPEEGLKFMVYLQKENIIDESGMPKERFSAEFPKEGPSILRIQQVVRGDSAAYFCASSRDRDEQFFGPGTRLTVL.